The 16 T cell receptor beta chains below all came from one sample that was sequenced in a study of T cell responses to AZD1222 COVID-19 vaccine. The repertoire was sequenced with immunoSEQ multiplex PCR; TCRdb's copy has only in-frame clones and lacks some. The data show 140,000 to 150,000 clones, approximately 90% seen once. This sample comprised peripheral blood, obtained on day 0 of AZD1222 vaccination. These receptors all stem from an adult in good health.

The genes are TRBV6-5 and TRBJ2-2, with TRBD1 identical over 9 bases. Germline lookup yields CDR1 MNHEY and CDR2 SVGAGI. V lost 5 bases and J lost 6; bases outside the gene matches: 7. The length of the CDR3 is 15 residues. The CDR3 bases are TGTGCCAGCAGTCAACAGGGGGCGTTATCCGGGGAGCTGTTTTTT. Translated, it gives CASSQQGALSGELFF.

The chain is built from TRBV5-1 and TRBJ2-1; perhaps D is TRBD1 or TRBD2 (5 bases each). The CDR3 is 15 amino acids. Trimming removed 0 bases at V and 5 bases at J, with 12 bases between. Germline V gene sequence: CDR1 SGHRS, CDR2 YFSETQ. CDR3 loop: CASSLVGDQNNEQFF. CDR3 coding DNA: TGCGCCAGCAGCTTGGTCGGGGACCAGAACAATGAGCAGTTCTTC.

This clone showed up just once. The CDR3: CASSQGSGVLSYEQYF. Here the CDR3 DNA reads TGCGCCAGCAGCCAAGGCTCCGGTGTACTCTCCTACGAGCAGTACTTC. The chain has TRBV4-3 and TRBJ2-7; no firm D call. The CDR3 contains 16 residues. V was cut by 1 base and J by 0 bases, with 13 bases left in between. Germline CDR1 is LGHNA and CDR2 is YSLEER.

V usage is TRBV5-4 and J usage is TRBJ1-2; possibly TRBD1 for D (5 bases). V lost 0 bases to trimming and J lost 4 bases, with 13 bases between them. The CDR3 covers 15 residues. Germline loops: CDR1 SGHNT, CDR2 YYREEE (reference sequence). The CDR3 nucleotides are TGTGCCAGCAGCTTGGGCCGGGGCGACTCCTATGGCTACACCTTC. It encodes CASSLGRGDSYGYTF.

The gene calls are TRBV7-3 and TRBJ1-2, with D possibly TRBD1 on 6 matching bases. The CDR3 totals 14 residues. In germline, CDR1 is SGHTA, CDR2 FQGTGA. Trimming removed 1 base from V and 7 bases from J, with 13 bases in between. The CDR3 spells CASSLNGGPGGYTF. As DNA, the CDR3 is TGTGCCAGCAGCTTAAATGGGGGGCCGGGTGGCTACACCTTC. Based on the CDR3 plus reference TRBV7-3 and TRBJ1-2, the full variable domain is GAGVSQTPSNKVTEKGKYVELRCDPISGHTALYWYRQSLGQGPEFLIYFQGTGAADDSGLPNDRFFAVRPEGSVSTLKIQRTERGDSAVYLCASSLNGGPGGYTFGSGTRLTVV.

This rearrangement joins TRBV7-2 to TRBJ1-1; no clear D gene. Trimming cost V 1 base and J 7 bases, with 10 bases left between them. The CDR3 totals 13 residues. The germline V gene encodes CDR1 SGHTA and CDR2 FQGNSA. The CDR3, as DNA: TGTGCCAGCAGCTTAGGACCGAGCGGTGAAGCTTTCTTT. As protein: CASSLGPSGEAFF.

The chain links TRBV19 to TRBJ2-2, with 8 positions matching TRBD1. Germline V gene lookup returns CDR1 LNHDA and CDR2 SQIVND (reference sequence). The ends lost 4 bases at V and 5 bases at J; junction bases unmatched: 12. The CDR3 consists of 17 residues. Here the CDR3 DNA reads TGTGCCAGTAGTAGACCCAAACAGGGGGATTTAACCGGGGAGCTGTTTTTT. Encoded protein: CASSRPKQGDLTGELFF.

This chain uses TRBV28 with TRBJ1-1; no clear D gene. Germline-derived CDR1 and CDR2 are MDHEN and SYDVKM. This CDR3 is 13 amino acids long. Trimming cost V 5 bases and J 1 base, with 8 bases left between them. CDR3 sequence: CASSISGNTEAFF. CDR3 nucleotides: TGTGCCAGCAGTATCTCCGGGAACACTGAAGCTTTCTTT.

The CDR3 sequence: CASSDGRTGSGYTF. The CDR3 nucleotides read TGTGCCAGCAGTGACGGGAGAACAGGGAGTGGCTACACCTTC. The genes are TRBV6-4 and TRBJ1-2; possible D gene TRBD1, 6 bases. Per germline, CDR1 MRHNA and CDR2 SNTAGT. V lost 2 bases, J lost 7 bases, and 14 bases lay in between. The CDR3 runs to 14 residues.

The chain uses TRBV9 and TRBJ1-4, with TRBD1 matching 7 bases. V was clipped by 0 bases and J by 0 bases; unmatched bases: 2. Germline loops: CDR1 SGDLS, CDR2 YYNGEE. There are 16 residues in the CDR3. Here the CDR3 reads CASSVGTGATNEKLFF. The CDR3 nucleotides read TGTGCCAGCAGCGTAGGGACAGGCGCAACTAATGAAAAACTGTTTTTT.

This clone showed up just once. V and J are TRBV4-3 and TRBJ2-3; possible D gene TRBD1, 6 bases. CDR1 is LGHNA, CDR2 YSLEER, per germline. The CDR3 extends over 16 amino acids. V was clipped by 2 bases and J by 3 bases, with 15 bases between them. CDR3 in DNA: TGCGCCAGCAGCCAACATGGCAGGGGTAGGACAGATACGCAGTATTTT. It codes for CASSQHGRGRTDTQYF.

The V and J genes are TRBV2 and TRBJ1-1; D may be TRBD1 (6 bases). Germline CDR1 reads SNHLY; CDR2 reads FYNNEI. The V and J ends lost 7 bases and 2 bases respectively, with 11 bases between them. The CDR3 contains 13 residues. The CDR3 coding sequence is TGTGCCAGCACGATACAGGGCAACACTGAAGCTTTCTTT. This translates into CASTIQGNTEAFF.

V is TRBV7-2 and J is TRBJ1-2; 9 nucleotides agree with TRBD1. V lost 5 bases, J lost 4 bases, and 8 bases stayed unmatched. The CDR3 totals 15 residues. Germline V gives CDR1 SGHTA, CDR2 FQGNSA. CDR3 amino acids: CASSPGQGLGYGYTF. DNA of the CDR3: TGTGCCAGCAGCCCAGGACAGGGGTTAGGCTATGGCTACACCTTC.

V is TRBV9 and J is TRBJ2-2, with D hard to call. The CDR3 consists of 14 residues. Trimming cost V 4 bases and J 5 bases, with 12 bases left between them. Germline V CDR1 and CDR2: SGDLS, YYNGEE. The CDR3 DNA reads TGTGCCAGCAGCCATTCTCCCGGTACCGGGGAGCTGTTTTTT. Translated, it gives CASSHSPGTGELFF.

The V gene is TRBV18, the J gene TRBJ2-7; 7 bases agree with TRBD1. CDR1 and CDR2 (germline): KGHSH, LQKENI. Trimming took 6 bases from V and 1 from J; bases not matched to a gene: 12. The CDR3 runs 16 residues. Written as DNA, the CDR3 is TGTGCCAGCTCCCAGATACAGGGACAGCCATCCTACGAGCAGTACTTC. Amino acids: CASSQIQGQPSYEQYF. Together with reference TRBV18 and TRBJ2-7, the CDR3 gives the full variable domain: NAGVMQNPRHLVRRRGQEARLRCSPMKGHSHVYWYRQLPEEGLKFMVYLQKENIIDESGMPKERFSAEFPKEGPSILRIQQVVRGDSAAYFCASSQIQGQPSYEQYFGPGTRLTVT.

This clone was observed once. The chain has TRBV18 and TRBJ1-5; D possibly corresponds to TRBD1 (6 bases). The V gene lost 6 bases and the J gene lost 7 bases, with 13 bases spanning the gap. The CDR3 has 13 residues. From germline, CDR1 is KGHSH and CDR2 LQKENI. The CDR3, as DNA: TGTGCCAGCTCTACACAGGGTGGCCAGCCCCAGCATTTT. It codes for CASSTQGGQPQHF.